This T cell receptor beta chain was found in a study of early T cells in non-severe SARS-CoV-2 infection. Looking at the study overall: The chains were unpaired, and the sequenced material was bulk RNA from unsorted whole blood. Study-wide results and caveats: VDJdb matching skewed toward anti-spike CD8 responses, missing private and CD4 specificities.

Researchers attached unique molecular identifiers to individual cDNA molecules. TCRdb independently ran MiXCR on the 5' RACE reads; one entry per CDR3 protein. The sample shows around 60,000 distinct CDR3 sequences, roughly 10% of them seen only once. In regard to this clonotype: Its specificity is unknown.

This CDR3 has 13 amino acids. V was clipped by 7 bases and J by 9 bases, with 13 bases between them. This receptor was identified in an adult who was a healthcare worker with PCR-confirmed SARS-CoV-2 infection or an uninfected control (not recorded which). The input for sequencing was whole blood, taken at baseline. The chain joins TRBV12-3 or TRBV12-4 to TRBJ1-6; D is possibly TRBD1 (5 bases). CDR3 loop: CASTPGFLSPLHF. The CDR3 nucleotides read TGTGCCAGCACTCCAGGGTTCCTTTCACCCCTCCACTTT.